The rows below give T cell receptor beta chains drawn from one sample of a study of Ad26.COV2.S vaccination and SARS-CoV-2 variants. Sequencing was performed with immunoSEQ multiplex PCR; in TCRdb, only in-frame clones are kept and a portion is missing. The data show hundreds of thousands of clones, approximately 89% seen once. The sample in question was peripheral blood, obtained in a trial of Ad26.COV2.S vaccine versus placebo. Every receptor here comes from a person between 18 and 65 years old who received the Ad26.COV2.S COVID-19 vaccine or a placebo. The CDR3 runs from the conserved cysteine through the conserved F or W. The D gene is left open where the match is weak. For some rows the clone size is stated as once, few or many, or as a class when expanded; others skip it.

TGTGCCAGCAGTGCGCTTTGGACAGGGGATAATGAAAAACTGTTTTTT	CASSALWTGDNEKLFF	TRBD1	NA	TRBV25-1	TRBJ1-4
TGTGCCCAAGAGACAGGGATTGGGTCACCCCTCCACTTT	CAQETGIGSPLHF	TRBD1	NA	TRBV30	TRBJ1-6
TGTGCCAGCACTTTCCCCGGACAGGGAGAGGACTACACCTTC	CASTFPGQGEDYTF	TRBD1	NA	TRBV2	TRBJ1-2
TGTGCCAGCAGCCGAGAAGGGGGACTGCCCGGCCAAGAGACCCAGTACTTC	CASSREGGLPGQETQYF	NA	NA	TRBV11-2	TRBJ2-5
TGTGCCAGCTCACCAATCGGGGAGAGTGGCTACACCTTC	CASSPIGESGYTF	NA	NA	TRBV18	TRBJ1-2
TGTGCCAGCGTTGACCGAATCTATGGCTACACCTTC	CASVDRIYGYTF	NA	NA	TRBV6-5	TRBJ1-2
TGTGCCACCTCAGGGGTGATGAACACTGAAGCTTTCTTT	CATSGVMNTEAFF	NA	NA	TRBV28	TRBJ1-1
TGCGCCAGCAGCCTTACAGGTACCGGGGAGCTGTTTTTT	CASSLTGTGELFF	NA	NA	TRBV4-1	TRBJ2-2
TGTGCCAGCAGCGCGACAGGGGCGCTTGGAGTGGACACTGAAGCTTTCTTT	CASSATGALGVDTEAFF	TRBD1	NA	TRBV7-6	TRBJ1-1
TGTGCCTGGAGTGTCGAAAGCGGGAGAGAGACCCAGTACTTC	CAWSVESGRETQYF	TRBD2	NA	TRBV30	TRBJ2-5
TGTGCCAGCAGCTTAGGCGAGGGACAGGGTTCCTACAATGAGCAGTTCTTC	CASSLGEGQGSYNEQFF	TRBD1	NA	TRBV11-3	TRBJ2-1
TGTGCCAGCAGAATGGACAGTGGGACCGGGGAGCTGTTTTTT	CASRMDSGTGELFF	NA	NA	TRBV2	TRBJ2-2
TGTGCCAGCAGTTACAGGGGCACCGGGGAGCTGTTTTTT	CASSYRGTGELFF	NA	NA	TRBV6-6	TRBJ2-2
TGCGCCAATACGCTCGGGCTTTCCTATGGCTACACCTTC	CANTLGLSYGYTF	NA	NA	TRBV5-1	TRBJ1-2
TGTGCCAGCAGCTTACCGGGCCCGGGTGGGAATGAGCAGTTCTTC	CASSLPGPGGNEQFF	NA	NA	TRBV11-2	TRBJ2-1
TGTGCCAGCTCACCAGGCTCAGGAAATGAAAAACTGTTTTTT	CASSPGSGNEKLFF	NA	once	TRBV18	TRBJ1-4
TGCGCCAGCAGCCACCGGGACAGGCACATCTCCTACGAGCAGTACTTC	CASSHRDRHISYEQYF	TRBD1	NA	TRBV5-1	TRBJ2-7
TGTGCCAGCAGTCCACAGGGGGATGGCTACACCTTC	CASSPQGDGYTF	TRBD1	many	TRBV12-3/TRBV12-4	TRBJ1-2
TGTGCCAGCAGTGAACAGGGGAACACTGAAGCTTTCTTT	CASSEQGNTEAFF	NA	NA	TRBV2	TRBJ1-1
TGTGCCAGCAGCTTCCCCAGGCCCCAAACAGCTGGGGCCAACGTCCTGACTTTC	CASSFPRPQTAGANVLTF	NA	once	TRBV5-6	TRBJ2-6
TGTGCCAGCAGCTTATTGAGCTCTGGGGCCAACGTCCTGACTTTC	CASSLLSSGANVLTF	NA	NA	TRBV7-2	TRBJ2-6
TGTGCCAGTAGTCCGGGACAGGGGAGGCAGCCCCAGCATTTT	CASSPGQGRQPQHF	TRBD1	NA	TRBV19	TRBJ1-5
TGTGCCTGGAATCACCTAGCGGGAGAAGTAACGCAGTTCTTC	CAWNHLAGEVTQFF	TRBD2	NA	TRBV30	TRBJ2-1
TGTGCCAGCAGCTTAACGACAGGGCGCGGGGGCTACACCTTC	CASSLTTGRGGYTF	TRBD1	NA	TRBV7-3	TRBJ1-2
TGTGCCAGCTCACCAGAAGCGATGAGGCCTGGAAACACCATATATTTT	CASSPEAMRPGNTIYF	NA	NA	TRBV18	TRBJ1-3
TGTGCCACACGACAGGAACCGACGGCCGGGGAGCTGTTTTTT	CATRQEPTAGELFF	NA	NA	TRBV2	TRBJ2-2
TGCGCCAGCAGCTTCGCGACGGGAGCCGGGGAGCTGTTTTTT	CASSFATGAGELFF	NA	NA	TRBV5-1	TRBJ2-2
TGTGCCAGCAGCTTTTATCAGGGGGCCCGTGAAGCTTTCTTT	CASSFYQGAREAFF	TRBD1	NA	TRBV7-9	TRBJ1-1
TGTGCCAGCAGTTTATCGTTAGCGGGAGCATTTTACGAGCAGTACTTC	CASSLSLAGAFYEQYF	TRBD2	NA	TRBV27	TRBJ2-7
TGTGCCAGCGGGTGGGGGGCAATCGACGAGCAGTACTTC	CASGWGAIDEQYF	NA	NA	TRBV12-3/TRBV12-4	TRBJ2-7
TGTGCCAGCAGCTTAGGGGACAATCGGAATTCACCCCTCCACTTT	CASSLGDNRNSPLHF	NA	NA	TRBV13	TRBJ1-6
TGTGCCAGCAGCTTCCGGACAGGGCCCGAGCAGTACTTC	CASSFRTGPEQYF	TRBD1	NA	TRBV7-8	TRBJ2-7
TGTGCCAGCAGCAGACCACTTACCTCTGGAAACACCATATATTTT	CASSRPLTSGNTIYF	NA	NA	TRBV6-2/TRBV6-3	TRBJ1-3
TGCGCCAGCAGCTTGATAGGCGGAGAGGAAAAACTGTTTTTT	CASSLIGGEEKLFF	NA	NA	TRBV5-1	TRBJ1-4
TGCGCCAGCAGCCAAGCGGTACGAGCAACTAATGAAAAACTGTTTTTT	CASSQAVRATNEKLFF	NA	NA	TRBV4-1	TRBJ1-4
TGCGCCAGCAGCTTGGTAGGTGGGGGTGAGCAGTTCTTC	CASSLVGGGEQFF	NA	NA	TRBV5-1	TRBJ2-1
TGTGCCAGCAGCCCCCGGGAGGCCCCGAGTGGTTCAGATACGCAGTATTTT	CASSPREAPSGSDTQYF	TRBD2	NA	TRBV9	TRBJ2-3
TGTGCCAGTAGTATCCAGGGGTCGAACTATGGCTACACCTTC	CASSIQGSNYGYTF	NA	NA	TRBV19	TRBJ1-2
TGTGCCAGCTCACCCAGGAGGGCCGCAACTAATGAAAAACTGTTTTTT	CASSPRRAATNEKLFF	NA	NA	TRBV18	TRBJ1-4
TGCAGCGTTGACCCCAGCGGCGCGAACACCGGGGAGCTGTTTTTT	CSVDPSGANTGELFF	NA	NA	TRBV29-1	TRBJ2-2